This is a list of T cell receptor beta chains from one sample in a study of blood T cells in healthy people across ages. Using its own MiXCR run on the 5' RACE reads, TCRdb lists one record per CDR3 protein. Seen here are hundreds of thousands of distinct CDR3 sequences, just under 25% observed once, and the top ten hold 8% to 10%. The same data also went into a second study, on T cells of mothers and their children.

The source material was blood. The receptors were sampled from a boy between 10 and 17 years old in good health. The CDR3 runs from the conserved cysteine through the conserved F or W. A D gene is named only where the DNA matches it firmly. Part of the rows lack a size; the others show once, few, many or a class for expanded clones.

clone_size j_call cdr3_length d_call v_call cdr3_nt cdr3_aa
- TRBJ2-7 14 - TRBV6-5 TGTGCCAGCAGTTACTCGCCCAGCACCTACGAGCAGTACTTC CASSYSPSTYEQYF
- TRBJ1-2 14 TRBD1 TRBV4-1 TGCGCCAGCAGCCATGCGGGACAGCTCTATGGCTACACCTTC CASSHAGQLYGYTF
- TRBJ2-5 19 - TRBV14 TGTGCCAGCAGCCAGCTTAGAGGGCTCGCGGGACCATTCCAAGAGACCCAGTACTTC CASSQLRGLAGPFQETQYF
few TRBJ1-2 13 - TRBV2 TGTGCCAGCAGTGAAGGGGCGCCGGGGGGCTACACCTTC CASSEGAPGGYTF
- TRBJ1-1 14 TRBD1 TRBV4-1 TGCGCCAGCAGGCGAGGACAGGGCGGCACTGAAGCTTTCTTT CASRRGQGGTEAFF
few TRBJ2-1 16 TRBD1 TRBV9 TGTGCCAGCAGCTTCAACCGGGACAGAGTAAACAATGAGCAGTTCTTC CASSFNRDRVNNEQFF
- TRBJ2-2 13 - TRBV7-3 TGTGCCAGCAGCCCCCTGAGGGGGGGGGAGCTGTTTTTT CASSPLRGGELFF
few TRBJ1-3 14 - TRBV20-1 TGCAGTGCTAGTTCCCTTTACTCTGGAAACACCATATATTTT CSASSLYSGNTIYF
- TRBJ2-2 12 - TRBV7-3 TGTGCCAGCAGCCCCTTGACCGGGGAGCTGTTTTTT CASSPLTGELFF
once TRBJ2-3 16 - TRBV6-5 TGTGCCAGCAGTTACTCCCAGTCGGATAGCACAGATACGCAGTATTTT CASSYSQSDSTDTQYF
few TRBJ1-2 16 - TRBV28 TGTGCCAGCAGTGACACCGGGACACCAGCCAACTATGGCTACACCTTC CASSDTGTPANYGYTF
- TRBJ1-3 14 - TRBV6-5 TGTGCCAGCAGTTATGGAGAAACTGGAAACACCATATACTTT CASSYGETGNTIYF
- TRBJ2-3 16 TRBD2 TRBV5-1 TGCGCCAGCAGCTTCTCTAGCGGGGGGGCACCAGATACGCAGTATTTT CASSFSSGGAPDTQYF
- TRBJ1-5 14 TRBD1 TRBV7-3 TGTGCCAGCAGCCTACCGGGACAGAATCAGCCCCAGCATTTT CASSLPGQNQPQHF
few TRBJ2-1 15 - TRBV6-4 TGTGCCAGCAGTGACGGCGTTAGCTCCTACAATGAGCAGTTCTTC CASSDGVSSYNEQFF
- TRBJ2-5 18 TRBD2 TRBV20-1 TGCAGTGCTAGTCAGGTCGGGGCTAGCGGCCACAAGATGGGGACCCAGTACTTC CSASQVGASGHKMGTQYF
- TRBJ2-1 15 TRBD2 TRBV6-2/TRBV6-3 TGTGCCAGCACCCCGGTGCTTAGCGGGGGCAATGAGCAGTTCTTC CASTPVLSGGNEQFF
- TRBJ2-7 12 - TRBV2 TGTGCCAGCATTGAGGGGTCGTTTGAGCAGTACTTC CASIEGSFEQYF
- TRBJ2-6 20 TRBD1 TRBV7-3 TGTGCCAGCAGCTTACGAGTACCGACGGGACAGGTATCTGGGGCCAACGTCCTGACTTTC CASSLRVPTGQVSGANVLTF
- TRBJ2-1 14 - TRBV7-2 TGTGCCAGCAGCTTAGCGAAGGACTTGGGTGAGCAGTTCTTC CASSLAKDLGEQFF
few TRBJ1-2 15 - TRBV11-2 TGTGCCAGCAGCCCGACCTGGACCGCCAACTATGGCTACACCTTC CASSPTWTANYGYTF
- TRBJ2-5 14 TRBD1 TRBV6-1 TGTGCCAGCAGTGAAGGACAGGGGGCAGGGGAGCAGTACTTC CASSEGQGAGEQYF
- TRBJ1-2 13 - TRBV29-1 TGCAGCGTTGACCCAGGGGATGACTATGGCTACACCTTC CSVDPGDDYGYTF
- TRBJ2-1 17 TRBD2 TRBV20-1 TGCAGTGCTAGAGTAACTAGCGGGAGTTTTGCCTACAATGGGCAGTTCTTC CSARVTSGSFAYNGQFF
- TRBJ2-7 15 TRBD1 TRBV12-3/TRBV12-4 TGTGCCAGCAGTACACAGGGGGCGATAATATACGAGCAGTACTTC CASSTQGAIIYEQYF
few TRBJ1-3 13 - TRBV12-3/TRBV12-4 TGTGCCAGCAGTGCCTTTACTGGAAACACCATATATTTT CASSAFTGNTIYF
- TRBJ2-5 16 - TRBV7-9 TGTGCCAGCAGCTTGGTATGGGGACCAAATGGAGAGGCCCAGTACTTC CASSLVWGPNGEAQYF
few TRBJ2-5 14 - TRBV6-1 TGTGCCAGCAGGCCAGGGGTAGTTGGAGAGACCCAGTACTTC CASRPGVVGETQYF
few TRBJ1-2 12 - TRBV19 TGTGCCAGTAGTATAGGGCAGGACGGCTACACCTTC CASSIGQDGYTF
- TRBJ2-5 13 - TRBV20-1 TGCAGTGCAGCACCCGGGGTGCAAGAGACCCAGTACTTC CSAAPGVQETQYF
- TRBJ2-2 16 TRBD2 TRBV4-2 TGTGCCAGCAGCCAAGAAACGGGAGGGCAAACCGGGGAGCTGTTTTTT CASSQETGGQTGELFF
- TRBJ2-5 12 - TRBV29-1 TGCAGCGCGCGGGGCCGGCAAGAGACCCAGTACTTC CSARGRQETQYF
few TRBJ2-7 14 - TRBV20-1 TGCAGTGCTACTGGACGGGACATCGGATACGAGCAGTACTTC CSATGRDIGYEQYF
- TRBJ2-5 16 TRBD2 TRBV20-1 TGCAGTGCTAGAGGGCTAGCGGGGGGTGGGCAAGAGACCCAGTACTTC CSARGLAGGGQETQYF
- TRBJ2-4 16 TRBD2 TRBV6-6 TGTGCCAGCAGTTATGAAGCAGGGAGGGTCCAAAACATTCAGTACTTC CASSYEAGRVQNIQYF
few TRBJ2-1 14 - TRBV29-1 TGCAGCGTTGTCAGTTTTTATCTGGTCAATGAGCAGTTCTTC CSVVSFYLVNEQFF